A selection of T cell receptor beta chains follows, all from one sample in a study of blood T cell repertoires in COVID-19. Produced via immunoSEQ multiplex PCR; TCRdb's table is partial and in-frame only. The profile shows about 270,000 clones, approximately 82% of them singletons. Specimen: peripheral blood. These receptor sequences come from a woman between 18 and 29 years old with acute or convalescent COVID-19. The conserved cysteine and the conserved F or W are not part of the CDR3 here. Fields, in order: J gene, V gene, CDR3 protein.

j_call: TRBJ2-1
v_call: TRBV4-1
cdr3_aa: ASSQDRTLASEQF

j_call: TRBJ1-5
v_call: TRBV9
cdr3_aa: ASSQGTGGDQPQH

j_call: TRBJ1-1
v_call: TRBV27
cdr3_aa: ASSLWSDRWGTEAF

j_call: TRBJ2-5
v_call: TRBV19
cdr3_aa: ASSTSGFQETQY

j_call: TRBJ2-7
v_call: TRBV7-9
cdr3_aa: ASSYILGSSYEQY

j_call: TRBJ1-4
v_call: TRBV19
cdr3_aa: ASSIGHVPTNEKLF

j_call: TRBJ1-5
v_call: TRBV6-5
cdr3_aa: ASGDRGNQPQH

j_call: TRBJ1-4
v_call: TRBV5-1
cdr3_aa: ASSFRAGEEKLF

j_call: TRBJ2-1
v_call: TRBV3-1/TRBV3-2
cdr3_aa: ASSAPGLANYNEQF

j_call: TRBJ2-1
v_call: TRBV20-1
cdr3_aa: SAGTSNEQF